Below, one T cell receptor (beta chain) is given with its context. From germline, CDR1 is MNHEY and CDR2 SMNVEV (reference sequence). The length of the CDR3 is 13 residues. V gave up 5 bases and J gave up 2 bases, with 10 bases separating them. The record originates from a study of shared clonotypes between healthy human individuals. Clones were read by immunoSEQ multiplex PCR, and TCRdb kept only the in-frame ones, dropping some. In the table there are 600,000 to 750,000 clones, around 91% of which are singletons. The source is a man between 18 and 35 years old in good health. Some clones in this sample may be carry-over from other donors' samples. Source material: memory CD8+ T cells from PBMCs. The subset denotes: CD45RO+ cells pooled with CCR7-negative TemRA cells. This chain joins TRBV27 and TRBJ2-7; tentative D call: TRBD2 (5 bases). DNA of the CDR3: TGTGCCAGCAGTATGAGGGTTACCTACGAGCAGTACTTC. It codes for CASSMRVTYEQYF.